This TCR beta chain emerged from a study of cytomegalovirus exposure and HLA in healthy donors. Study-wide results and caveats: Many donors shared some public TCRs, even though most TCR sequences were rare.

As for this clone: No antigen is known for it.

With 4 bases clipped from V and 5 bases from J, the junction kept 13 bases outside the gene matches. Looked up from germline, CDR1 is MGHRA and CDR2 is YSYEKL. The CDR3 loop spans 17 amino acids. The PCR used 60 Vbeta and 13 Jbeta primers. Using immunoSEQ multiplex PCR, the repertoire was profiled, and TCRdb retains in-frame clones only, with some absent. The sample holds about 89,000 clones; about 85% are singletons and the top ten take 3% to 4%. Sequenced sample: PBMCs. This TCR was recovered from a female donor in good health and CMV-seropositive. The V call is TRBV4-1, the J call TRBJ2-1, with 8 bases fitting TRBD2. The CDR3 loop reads CASSPTPSGRRNNEQFF. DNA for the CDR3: TGCGCCAGCAGCCCAACCCCGAGCGGGAGAAGGAACAATGAGCAGTTCTTC.